These 6 T cell receptor beta chains came from one sample sequenced in a study of T cell repertoires in cytomegalovirus infection (dated 2019 in TCRdb). The run used an Illumina HiSeq 1500. The public reads were reanalyzed by TCRdb: fastp trimming at Q25, MiXCR alignment, in-frame beta chains only. Merged by CDR3 protein, the rows form single entries marked with the most common genes and DNA. This sample lists hundreds of thousands of distinct CDR3 sequences; about 24% were detected once. The ten largest clones represent 7.5% to 9% of the sample. The sample was CD8+ T cells from PBMCs. The source of these receptors is a human donor in good health (CMV status not recorded). Some clones in this sample may be carry-over from other donors' samples.

The chain links TRBV7-2 to TRBJ2-5; 9 bases align to TRBD2. CDR3 length equals 15 residues. The J segment lost 5 bases and the V segment lost 5 bases, leaving 9 bases of the junction unmatched. The germline gives CDR1 SGHTA, CDR2 FQGNSA. DNA of the CDR3: TGTGCCAGCAGCCCGACTAGCGGCTTCCAGGAGACCCAGTACTTC. Translated, it gives CASSPTSGFQETQYF.

The gene calls are TRBV20-1 and TRBJ1-2, with a tentative D call TRBD1 (6 bases). The CDR3 consists of 14 residues. Trimming cost V 0 bases and J 4 bases, with 12 bases left between them. CDR1 DFQATT and CDR2 SNEGSKA come from the germline V gene (reference sequence). The CDR3 loop is CSARDGQQTYGYTF. DNA of the CDR3: TGCAGTGCTAGAGATGGACAGCAGACCTATGGCTACACCTTC.

This clonotype was picked up many times. V usage is TRBV7-3 and J usage is TRBJ2-3, with unresolved D. The CDR3 runs 16 residues. Per the germline V gene, CDR1 is SGHTA and CDR2 is FQGTGA. Trimming removed 0 bases at V and 0 bases at J, with 10 bases between. In nucleotides, the CDR3 is TGTGCCAGCAGCTTAACGTACGGAACTAGCACAGATACGCAGTATTTT. Translation gives CASSLTYGTSTDTQYF.

This clonotype was seen many times. This sequence joins TRBV7-2 and TRBJ1-1, with unresolved D. Between the trimmed V and J ends, which lost 5 bases and 4 bases, there was a span of 11 bases. The CDR3 runs to 13 residues. The germline CDR1 and CDR2 sequences are SGHTA and FQGNSA. The CDR3 DNA sequence: TGTGCCAGCAGCATAGATTTCGGCACTGAAGCTTTCTTT. Translated, it gives CASSIDFGTEAFF. The full variable domain, in which reference TRBV7-2 and TRBJ1-1 provide the parts outside the CDR3, is GAGVSQSPSNKVTEKGKDVELRCDPISGHTALYWYRQSLGQGLEFLIYFQGNSAPDKSGLPSDRFSAERTGGSVSTLTIQRTQQEDSAVYLCASSIDFGTEAFFGQGTRLTVV.

The rearrangement links TRBV7-6 to TRBJ1-1, with D hard to call. Per the germline V gene, CDR1 is SGHVS and CDR2 is FNYEAQ. V was clipped by 7 bases and J by 4 bases, with 19 bases between them. The CDR3 extends over 15 amino acids. CDR3 sequence: CASKNRGRVGTEAFF. The CDR3 bases are TGTGCCAGCAAAAATCGGGGTCGGGTGGGCACTGAAGCTTTCTTT.

To note about this clonotype: Being one base from a much bigger clone, this may be a read error. The rearrangement links TRBV7-9 to TRBJ2-7; D is possibly TRBD1 (5 bases). Deletions cut 6 bases from V and 3 bases from J, with 9 bases between. Per germline, CDR1 SEHNR and CDR2 FQNEAQ (reference sequence). CDR3 length equals 12 residues. This chain's CDR3 is CASSYDSYEQYV. DNA of the CDR3: TGTGCCAGCAGTTACGACAGCTACGAGCAGTACGTC.